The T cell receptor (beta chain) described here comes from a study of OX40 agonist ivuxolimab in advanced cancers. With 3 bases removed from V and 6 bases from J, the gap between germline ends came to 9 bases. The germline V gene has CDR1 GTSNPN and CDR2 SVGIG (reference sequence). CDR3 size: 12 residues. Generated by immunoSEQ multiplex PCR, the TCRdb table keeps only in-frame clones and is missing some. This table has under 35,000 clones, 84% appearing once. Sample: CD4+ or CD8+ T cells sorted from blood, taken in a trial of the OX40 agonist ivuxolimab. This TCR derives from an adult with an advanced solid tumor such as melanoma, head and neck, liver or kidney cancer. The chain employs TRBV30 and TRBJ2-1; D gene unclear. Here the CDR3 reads CAWSEASNEQFF. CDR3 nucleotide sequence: TGTGCCTGGAGCGAGGCCTCCAATGAGCAGTTCTTC.